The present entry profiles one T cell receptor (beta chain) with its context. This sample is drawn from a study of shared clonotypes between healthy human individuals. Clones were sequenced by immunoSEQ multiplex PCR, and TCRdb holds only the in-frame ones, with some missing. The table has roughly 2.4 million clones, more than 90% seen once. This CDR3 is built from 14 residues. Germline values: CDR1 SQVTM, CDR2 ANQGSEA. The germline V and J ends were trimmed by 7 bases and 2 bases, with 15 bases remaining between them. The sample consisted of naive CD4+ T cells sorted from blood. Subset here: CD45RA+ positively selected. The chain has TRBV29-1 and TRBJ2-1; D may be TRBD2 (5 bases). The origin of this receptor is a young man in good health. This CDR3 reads CSGGSADPYNEQFF. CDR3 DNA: TGCAGCGGTGGTTCAGCGGACCCCTACAATGAGCAGTTCTTC.